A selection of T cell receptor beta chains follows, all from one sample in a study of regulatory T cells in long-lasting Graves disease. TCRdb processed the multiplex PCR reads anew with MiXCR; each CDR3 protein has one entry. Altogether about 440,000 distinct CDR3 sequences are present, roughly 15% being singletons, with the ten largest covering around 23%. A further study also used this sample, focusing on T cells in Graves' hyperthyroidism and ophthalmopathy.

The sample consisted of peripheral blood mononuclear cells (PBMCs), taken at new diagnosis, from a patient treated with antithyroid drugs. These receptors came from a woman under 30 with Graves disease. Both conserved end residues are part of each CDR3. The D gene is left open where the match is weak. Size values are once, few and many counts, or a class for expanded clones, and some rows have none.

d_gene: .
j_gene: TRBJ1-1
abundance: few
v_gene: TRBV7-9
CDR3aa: CASSPVLAFF
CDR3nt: TGTGCCAGCAGCCCCGTTTTAGCTTTCTTT

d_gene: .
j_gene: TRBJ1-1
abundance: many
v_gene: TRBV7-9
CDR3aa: CASSLGLGDNTEAFF
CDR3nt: TGTGCCAGCAGCTTAGGGTTAGGAGACAACACTGAAGCTTTCTTT

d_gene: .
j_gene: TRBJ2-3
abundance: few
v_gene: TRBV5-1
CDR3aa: CASSLAFTFRTDTQYF
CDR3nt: TGCGCCAGCAGCTTGGCGTTCACCTTTAGGACAGATACGCAGTATTTT

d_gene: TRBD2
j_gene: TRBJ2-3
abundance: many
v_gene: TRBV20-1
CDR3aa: CSAREGSGDTDTQYF
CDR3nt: TGCAGTGCTAGAGAGGGTAGCGGGGACACAGATACGCAGTATTTT

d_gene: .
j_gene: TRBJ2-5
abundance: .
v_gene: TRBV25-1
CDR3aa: CASSEYGQETQYF
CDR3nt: TGTGCCAGCAGTGAATACGGCCAAGAGACCCAGTACTTC

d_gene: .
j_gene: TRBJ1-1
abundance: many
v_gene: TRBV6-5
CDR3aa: CASSYSMNTEAFF
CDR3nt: TGTGCCAGCAGTTACTCGATGAACACTGAAGCTTTCTTT

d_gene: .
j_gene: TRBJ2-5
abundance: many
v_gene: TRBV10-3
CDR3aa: CAISAGGETQYF
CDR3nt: TGTGCCATCAGTGCAGGCGGGGAGACCCAGTACTTC

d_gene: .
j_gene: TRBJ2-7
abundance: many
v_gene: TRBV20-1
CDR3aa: CSAIYRVYEQYF
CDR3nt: TGCAGTGCTATCTACAGGGTCTACGAGCAGTACTTC

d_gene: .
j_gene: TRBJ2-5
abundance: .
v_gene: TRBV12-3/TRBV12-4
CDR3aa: CASSIRQDQETQYF
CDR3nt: TGTGCCAGCAGTATCCGACAGGACCAAGAGACCCAGTACTTC

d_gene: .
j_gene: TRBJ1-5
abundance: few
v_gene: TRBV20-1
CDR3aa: CSARDWRGTRQSNQPQHF
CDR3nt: TGCAGTGCTAGAGATTGGCGGGGGACACGTCAGAGCAATCAGCCCCAGCATTTT

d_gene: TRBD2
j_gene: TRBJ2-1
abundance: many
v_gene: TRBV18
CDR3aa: CASSPPVGGSAYNEQFF
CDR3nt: TGTGCCAGCTCACCACCCGTCGGCGGGAGCGCATACAATGAGCAGTTCTTC

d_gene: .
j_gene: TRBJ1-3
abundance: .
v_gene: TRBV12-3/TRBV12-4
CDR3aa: CASGHRGNTIYF
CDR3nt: TGTGCCAGCGGGCACAGGGGAAACACCATATATTTT

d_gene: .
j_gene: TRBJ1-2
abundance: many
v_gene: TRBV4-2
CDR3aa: CASSQEILDSRFYGYTF
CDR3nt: TGTGCCAGCAGCCAAGAGATTTTGGACAGCCGCTTCTATGGCTACACCTTC

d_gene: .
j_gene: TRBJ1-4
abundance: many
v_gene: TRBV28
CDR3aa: CASRRQVDEKLFF
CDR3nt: TGTGCCAGCAGAAGACAGGTGGATGAAAAACTGTTTTTT

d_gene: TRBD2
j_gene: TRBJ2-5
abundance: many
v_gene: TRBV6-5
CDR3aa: CASSYSGLASGETQYF
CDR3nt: TGTGCCAGCAGTTACTCGGGACTAGCGAGTGGGGAGACCCAGTACTTC

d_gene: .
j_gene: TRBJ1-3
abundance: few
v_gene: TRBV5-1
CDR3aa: CASTLGNTIYF
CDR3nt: TGCGCCAGCACCCTGGGAAACACCATATATTTT

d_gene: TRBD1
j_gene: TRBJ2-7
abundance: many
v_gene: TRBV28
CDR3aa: CASSSRQGSKTYEQYF
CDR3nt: TGTGCCAGCAGTTCAAGACAGGGATCGAAAACCTACGAGCAGTACTTC

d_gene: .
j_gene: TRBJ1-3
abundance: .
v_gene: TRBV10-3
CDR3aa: CAISESTSGKLSGNTIYF
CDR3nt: TGTGCCATCAGTGAGTCGACAAGCGGGAAACTCTCTGGAAACACCATATATTTT

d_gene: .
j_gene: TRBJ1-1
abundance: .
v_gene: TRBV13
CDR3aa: CASSKTPNTEAFF
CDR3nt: TGTGCCAGCAGCAAAACACCGAACACTGAAGCTTTCTTT

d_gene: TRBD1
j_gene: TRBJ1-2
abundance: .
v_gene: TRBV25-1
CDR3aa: CASSDSGQGRNYGYTF
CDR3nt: TGTGCCAGCAGTGACTCAGGACAGGGCCGTAACTATGGCTACACCTTC

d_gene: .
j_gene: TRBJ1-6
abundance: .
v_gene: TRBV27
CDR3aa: CASSEPGEFYNSPLHF
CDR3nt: TGTGCCAGCAGTGAACCAGGAGAATTTTATAATTCACCCCTCCACTTT

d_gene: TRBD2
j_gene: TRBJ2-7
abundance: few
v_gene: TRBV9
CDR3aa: CASSVEKGEREIEQYF
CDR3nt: TGTGCCAGCAGCGTAGAGAAAGGGGAGCGGGAGATCGAGCAGTACTTC

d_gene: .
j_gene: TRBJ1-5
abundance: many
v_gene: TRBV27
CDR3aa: CASSTRQRDQPQHF
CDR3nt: TGTGCCAGCAGTACGAGACAGAGGGATCAGCCCCAGCATTTT

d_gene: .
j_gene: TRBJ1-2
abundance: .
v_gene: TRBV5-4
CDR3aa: CASSLERVAGYTF
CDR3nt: TGTGCCAGCAGCTTGGAGCGGGTGGCGGGCTACACCTTC

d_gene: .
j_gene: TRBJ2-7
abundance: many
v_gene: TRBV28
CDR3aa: CASTPDILRYEQYF
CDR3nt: TGTGCCAGCACCCCGGACATCCTACGATACGAGCAGTACTTC

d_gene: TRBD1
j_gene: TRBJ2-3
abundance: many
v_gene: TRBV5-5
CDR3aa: CASRIRQGADTQYF
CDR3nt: TGTGCCAGCAGGATAAGACAGGGCGCAGATACGCAGTATTTT

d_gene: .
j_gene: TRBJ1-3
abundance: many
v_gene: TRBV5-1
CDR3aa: CASSLDSGNTIYF
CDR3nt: TGCGCCAGCAGCTTGGACTCTGGAAACACCATATATTTT

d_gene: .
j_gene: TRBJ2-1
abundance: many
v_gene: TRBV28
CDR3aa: CASSLVTDNEQFF
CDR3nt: TGTGCCAGCAGTTTGGTTACAGACAATGAGCAGTTCTTC

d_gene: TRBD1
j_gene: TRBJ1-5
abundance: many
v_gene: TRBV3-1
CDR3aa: CASSQTTGGAGNQPQHF
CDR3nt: TGTGCCAGCAGCCAAACTACAGGGGGCGCCGGCAATCAGCCCCAGCATTTT

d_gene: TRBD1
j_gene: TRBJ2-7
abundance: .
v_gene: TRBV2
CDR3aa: CASSVGGTGTYEQYF
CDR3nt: TGTGCCAGCAGTGTCGGCGGGACAGGGACCTACGAGCAGTACTTC

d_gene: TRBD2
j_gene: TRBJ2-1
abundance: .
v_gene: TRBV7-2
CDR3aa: CASSLSRGRTRFAHEQFF
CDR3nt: TGTGCCAGCAGCTTATCCCGTGGGAGGACTAGATTCGCCCATGAGCAGTTCTTC